Shown below are 17 T cell receptor beta chains from a single sample sequenced in a study of cytomegalovirus exposure and HLA in healthy donors. This PCR relied on a set of 60 Vbeta primers and 13 Jbeta primers. Sequenced by immunoSEQ multiplex PCR; TCRdb stores in-frame clones only, minus some. The table shows around 55,000 clones, with about 77% occurring only once. The specimen sequenced was PBMCs. All receptors come from a female donor in good health and CMV-seronegative.

V gene TRBV2 combines with J gene TRBJ1-5, with D unclear. From germline, CDR1 is SNHLY and CDR2 FYNNEI. This CDR3 is 13 amino acids long. V dropped 7 bases and J dropped 1 base, with 8 bases sitting between them. CDR3 protein: CASMRSSNQPQHF. In DNA form, the CDR3 reads TGTGCCAGCATGAGGTCGAGCAATCAGCCCCAGCATTTT.

The chain is built from TRBV15 and TRBJ1-4, with D maybe TRBD1 (6 bases). The V gene's germline CDR1 is LNHNV and CDR2 YYDKDF (reference sequence). The CDR3 contains 17 residues. Trimming left V 5 bases short and J 0 bases short, with 16 bases between. DNA for the CDR3: TGTGCCACCAGCGGAGGGGAGGGGGTTGCAACTAATGAAAAACTGTTTTTT. It yields the protein CATSGGEGVATNEKLFF.

The chain links TRBV28 to TRBJ2-7; D uncertain. The germline V and J ends were trimmed by 4 bases and 4 bases, with 17 bases remaining between them. CDR3 length: 15 amino acids. CDR1 and CDR2 from the germline V gene are MDHEN and SYDVKM. The CDR3 DNA is TGTGCCAGCAGTTCCAAACTTCCTTCCTCGTACGAGCAGTACTTC. The encoded protein is CASSSKLPSSYEQYF.

This sequence joins TRBV13 and TRBJ1-2; 7 nucleotides align to TRBD1. This CDR3 is built from 12 residues. Germline CDR1 reads PRHDT; CDR2 reads FYEKMQ (reference sequence). V was pared by 5 bases and J by 6 bases, with 3 bases of the junction left unmatched. The CDR3 nucleotides are TGTGCCAGCAGCGAAACAGGGGATGGCTACACCTTC. Translation gives CASSETGDGYTF.

The chain recombines TRBV18 with TRBJ2-5; maybe TRBD2 (5 bases). The CDR3 loop spans 14 amino acids. V lost 6 bases and J 5 bases, leaving 16 bases between the germline ends. Germline-derived CDR1 and CDR2 are KGHSH and LQKENI. CDR3 bases: TGTGCCAGCTCCTCCAGCATTAGCGTGGAGACCCAGTACTTC. This translates into CASSSSISVETQYF.

This clone was recorded once. The chain uses TRBV7-2 and TRBJ2-7; 8 nucleotides line up with TRBD2. CDR3 length equals 15 residues. The junction had 7 bases not matched to a gene; V was cut back by 3 bases and J by 3 bases. The germline V gene has CDR1 SGHTA and CDR2 FQGNSA. The CDR3 protein is CASSLDGTSFYEQYF. The CDR3 DNA is TGTGCCAGCAGCTTGGACGGGACTAGTTTCTACGAGCAGTACTTC.

CDR3 sequence (DNA): TGTGCCAGCAGTTTAGGACCCTATCAGGGGGCCTCGGGATACGAGCAGTACTTC. Amino acid sequence: CASSLGPYQGASGYEQYF. This chain joins TRBV28 and TRBJ2-7; 8 positions agree with TRBD1. V shed 2 bases, J shed 4 bases, and the junction held 16 bases outside the gene matches. Germline loops: CDR1 MDHEN, CDR2 SYDVKM. The CDR3 loop spans 18 amino acids.

The V call is TRBV28, the J call TRBJ1-6; weak D call: TRBD1 (5 bases). The CDR3 spans 14 residues. V lost 2 bases and J 8 bases, leaving 10 bases between the germline ends. Germline CDR1 and CDR2: MDHEN and SYDVKM. CDR3 DNA sequence: TGTGCCAGCAGTTTAATCGGGGGTTATTCACCCCTCCACTTT. It translates to CASSLIGGYSPLHF.

This sequence joins TRBV11-2 and TRBJ1-1; D not certain. The germline CDR1 and CDR2 sequences are SGHAT and FQNNGV. Deletions cut 0 bases from V and 1 base from J, with 9 bases between. The CDR3 loop spans 15 amino acids. The CDR3 spells CASSLDVSGNTEAFF. The CDR3 nucleotides are TGTGCCAGCAGCTTAGACGTTTCGGGGAACACTGAAGCTTTCTTT.

This clone showed up just a few times. V usage is TRBV6-6 and J usage is TRBJ2-2; 7 bases match TRBD1. Germline V lookup: CDR1 MNHNY, CDR2 SVGAGI (reference sequence). This CDR3 region has 16 residues. The V gene end was trimmed by 6 bases and the J gene end by 2 bases; junction bases not matched to a gene: 9. CDR3 sequence: CASSFGTAVNTGELFF. In DNA, the CDR3 is TGTGCCAGCAGCTTCGGGACAGCGGTCAACACCGGGGAGCTGTTTTTT.

The CDR3 region is CAISSSQGPYEQYF. The CDR3 DNA reads as TGTGCCATCAGTAGCTCACAGGGACCTTACGAGCAGTACTTC. This chain joins TRBV10-3 and TRBJ2-7, with D maybe TRBD1 (6 bases). Germline loops: CDR1 ENHRY, CDR2 SYGVKD. The V end lost 5 bases, the J end lost 4 bases, and 15 bases lay between the germline ends. The length of the CDR3 is 14 residues.

The V call is TRBV6-6, the J call TRBJ1-2; 8 bases match TRBD1. V was clipped by 6 bases and J by 0 bases; unmatched bases: 3. This CDR3 contains 14 residues. Per the germline V gene, CDR1 is MNHNY and CDR2 is SVGAGI (reference sequence). Here the CDR3 DNA reads TGTGCCAGCAGCCGGGACAGGACTAACTATGGCTACACCTTC. Amino acids: CASSRDRTNYGYTF.

The rearrangement joins TRBV6-1 to TRBJ2-3; 8 bases map to TRBD1. Trimming removed 5 bases from V and 1 base from J; junction bases left unmatched: 5. Germline CDR1 MNHNS, CDR2 SASEGT. This CDR3 is built from 15 residues. This CDR3 is CASSFGTGGTDTQYF. In DNA, the CDR3 is TGTGCCAGCAGTTTCGGGACAGGAGGCACAGATACGCAGTATTTT.

The chain employs TRBV11-3 and TRBJ2-4, with D maybe TRBD2 (5 bases). The CDR3 totals 14 residues. V was clipped by 2 bases and J by 8 bases, with 13 bases between them. Germline V lookup: CDR1 SGHNT, CDR2 YENEEA. CDR3 nucleotides: TGTGCCAGCAGCTTATCTCCCTTCGGGGACATTCAGTACTTC. Translated: CASSLSPFGDIQYF.

V and J are TRBV7-9 and TRBJ1-5; no definite D call. Germline V CDR1 and CDR2: SEHNR, FQNEAQ (reference sequence). V was pared by 2 bases and J by 7 bases, with 9 bases between. This CDR3 is built from 13 residues. CDR3: CASSLQEQQPQHF. CDR3 bases: TGTGCCAGCAGCTTACAGGAACAACAGCCCCAGCATTTT.

The chain couples TRBV27 to TRBJ1-6; D might be TRBD1 (6 bases). The CDR3 has 14 amino acids. The germline V gene has CDR1 MNHEY and CDR2 SMNVEV (reference sequence). V dropped 6 bases and J dropped 10 bases, with 16 bases sitting between them. DNA for the CDR3: TGTGCCAGCAGGGCAGGGGAGGGAGGGTCACCCCTCCACTTT. Its protein product is CASRAGEGGSPLHF.

V is TRBV5-1 and J is TRBJ1-5, with D possibly TRBD1 on 5 matching bases. The germline CDR1 and CDR2 sequences are SGHRS and YFSETQ. The CDR3 loop spans 17 amino acids. V was pared by 0 bases and J by 4 bases, with 17 bases between. CDR3 residues: CASSLAPLGRGNQPQHF. CDR3 sequence (DNA): TGCGCCAGCAGCTTGGCCCCCCTCGGGAGGGGTAATCAGCCCCAGCATTTT.